The 25 T cell receptor beta chains reported below all come from one sample, sequenced in a study of beta chain features in type 1 diabetes. Study-level results: Across all four CD4+ subsets, people with type 1 diabetes showed modestly shorter TCRB CDR3s.

Every bit of the isolated RNA underwent reverse transcription, so sequencing read expressed TCRB transcripts. The assay was immunoSEQ multiplex PCR, and TCRdb's table has in-frame clones only and misses some. The sample carries roughly 350,000 clones, 8.5% to 10% recorded once. Antigens for these TCRs are unknown. The sample taken for sequencing was central memory CD4+ T cells from blood. Receptor source: a man under 40 with type 1 diabetes.

The V call is TRBV5-1, the J call TRBJ2-5; tentatively, D is TRBD1 (6 bases). This CDR3 has 14 residues. The germline gives CDR1 SGHRS, CDR2 YFSETQ. Deletions cut 0 bases from V and 2 bases from J, with 8 bases between. The CDR3 loop is CASSLAQGQETQYF. In nucleotides, the CDR3 is TGCGCCAGCAGCTTGGCTCAGGGGCAAGAGACCCAGTACTTC.

This clone was found a few times. V and J are TRBV11-1 and TRBJ2-5; no firm D call. The CDR3 consists of 16 residues. CDR1 is SGHAT and CDR2 is FQDESV in the germline V gene (reference sequence). Trimming stripped 0 bases from V and 0 bases from J, with 11 bases between. CDR3 loop: CASSLASLGNQETQYF. CDR3 sequence (DNA): TGTGCCAGCAGCTTAGCGTCCCTAGGGAACCAAGAGACCCAGTACTTC.

This sequence joins TRBV15 and TRBJ2-1; weak D call: TRBD2 (5 bases). Germline V gene lookup returns CDR1 LNHNV and CDR2 YYDKDF (reference sequence). The CDR3 runs 12 residues. Trimming took 5 bases from V and 5 from J, leaving 7 bases between them. CDR3 protein: CATSLRDNEQFF. The DNA of the CDR3 is TGTGCCACCAGCTTGCGGGACAATGAGCAGTTCTTC.

The V call is TRBV7-2, the J call TRBJ2-2; 8 bases are a match to TRBD1. There are 16 residues in the CDR3. From germline, CDR1 is SGHTA and CDR2 FQGNSA. V was pared by 6 bases and J by 4 bases, with 10 bases of the junction left unmatched. DNA of the CDR3: TGTGCCAGCAGTCCCGGATCCACAGGGGGCACCGGGGAGCTGTTTTTT. This gives the protein CASSPGSTGGTGELFF.

The rearrangement links TRBV5-1 to TRBJ2-7; D is undetermined. V was shortened by 7 bases and J by 4 bases, with 9 bases between the two germline ends. CDR1 is SGHRS, CDR2 YFSETQ, per germline. The CDR3 has 11 residues. The CDR3 bases are TGCGCCAGCGGCACCGAATACGAGCAGTACTTC. This gives the protein CASGTEYEQYF.

DNA for the CDR3: TGTGCCAGCAGCGCCTCCCCGGGACAGGGGGCTAGAGAGCAGTTCTTC. Amino acids: CASSASPGQGAREQFF. The gene calls are TRBV7-9 and TRBJ2-1, with 12 bases aligning to TRBD1. Germline CDR1 and CDR2: SEHNR and FQNEAQ (reference sequence). The CDR3 contains 16 residues. After removal of 5 bases from V and 10 bases from J, the junction contained 12 bases not matched to a gene. The whole variable domain, filled in from reference TRBV7-9 and TRBJ2-1, reads DTGVSQNPRHKITKRGQNVTFRCDPISEHNRLYWYRQTLGQGPEFLTYFQNEAQLEKSRLLSDRFSAERPKGSFSTLEIQRTEQGDSAMYLCASSASPGQGAREQFFGPGTRLTVL.

This clone was seen ten or more times. The chain combines TRBV7-9 with TRBJ1-2; D call uncertain. The CDR3 length is 12 residues. In germline, CDR1 is SEHNR, CDR2 FQNEAQ (reference sequence). Trimming cost V 4 bases and J 5 bases, with 8 bases left between them. The CDR3 nucleotides are TGTGCCAGCAGCTCACCGGGATATGGCTACACCTTC. It codes for CASSSPGYGYTF.

This clone was observed a few times. The V gene is TRBV6-5, the J gene TRBJ2-7; D is perhaps TRBD1 (6 bases). This CDR3 is 15 amino acids long. V lost 3 bases and J lost 3, with 15 bases in between. Germline CDR1 is MNHEY and CDR2 is SVGAGI. This CDR3 is CASSYRAGVVYEQYF. CDR3 in DNA: TGTGCCAGCAGTTATAGGGCAGGGGTGGTCTACGAGCAGTACTTC.

The V and J genes are TRBV9 and TRBJ2-7; D ambiguous. Germline loops: CDR1 SGDLS, CDR2 YYNGEE. There are 19 residues in the CDR3. The ends were cut back, 0 bases at V and 6 bases at J, with 28 bases in the middle. The CDR3: CASSVAPGQNAARPAEQYF. The DNA for the CDR3 is TGTGCCAGCAGCGTAGCTCCCGGCCAAAATGCGGCAAGACCAGCCGAGCAGTACTTC.

This clone was observed a handful of times. This chain links TRBV5-6 with TRBJ2-2; maybe TRBD1 (5 bases). The CDR3 spans 14 residues. V lost 2 bases to trimming and J lost 5 bases, with 10 bases between them. CDR1 and CDR2 from the germline V gene are SGHDT and YYEEEE. The CDR3 loop reads CASSFFDRTGELFF. CDR3 DNA sequence: TGTGCCAGCAGCTTCTTCGACAGAACCGGGGAGCTGTTTTTT.

V is TRBV7-6 and J is TRBJ2-7; the match to TRBD1 covers 7 bases. The CDR3 runs 14 residues. The J segment lost 3 bases and the V segment lost 1 base, leaving 3 bases of the junction unmatched. Germline V gives CDR1 SGHVS, CDR2 FNYEAQ. This CDR3 is CASSLGQGRYEQYF. CDR3 nucleotides: TGTGCCAGCAGCTTAGGACAGGGACGCTACGAGCAGTACTTC.

The rearrangement joins TRBV11-3 to TRBJ2-3, with D possibly being TRBD1 (5 bases). CDR3 length: 15 residues. Trimming removed 1 base from V and 1 base from J, with 9 bases in between. Germline V gene sequence: CDR1 SGHNT, CDR2 YENEEA. CDR3 DNA: TGTGCCAGCAGCTTAGGGGGCTTCCGCACAGATACGCAGTATTTT. Its translation: CASSLGGFRTDTQYF.

This clone was detected only a few times. The chain recombines TRBV15 with TRBJ1-5, with no clear D. V was shortened by 0 bases and J by 3 bases, with 12 bases between the two germline ends. The CDR3 is 16 amino acids. Germline CDR1 is LNHNV and CDR2 is YYDKDF (reference sequence). Written as DNA, the CDR3 is TGTGCCACCAGCAGAGATCATAGAGTGTTCAATCAGCCCCAGCATTTT. It codes for CATSRDHRVFNQPQHF. The whole variable domain, filled in from reference TRBV15 and TRBJ1-5, reads DAMVIQNPRYQVTQFGKPVTLSCSQTLNHNVMYWYQQKSSQAPKLLFHYYDKDFNNEADTPDNFQSRRPNTSFCFLDIRSPGLGDTAMYLCATSRDHRVFNQPQHFGDGTRLSIL.

The rearrangement uses TRBV15 and TRBJ1-2, with TRBD1 identical over 7 bases. V shed 1 base and J 6 bases; nucleotides not matched to a gene: 5. The germline CDR1 and CDR2 sequences are LNHNV and YYDKDF (reference sequence). The CDR3 is 14 amino acids. This chain's CDR3 is CATSRGQGPDGYTF. The CDR3 coding sequence is TGTGCCACCAGCAGAGGACAGGGTCCCGATGGCTACACCTTC.

The chain couples TRBV18 to TRBJ2-7; 8 nucleotides align to TRBD2. This CDR3 is built from 13 residues. CDR1 and CDR2 from the germline V gene are KGHSH and LQKENI. The ends lost 5 bases at V and 6 bases at J; junction bases unmatched: 6. The CDR3 is CASSTAAGGEQYF. The DNA of the CDR3 is TGTGCCAGCTCAACCGCGGCGGGAGGCGAGCAGTACTTC. Looking up the rest from reference TRBV18 and TRBJ2-7 gives the full variable domain: NAGVMQNPRHLVRRRGQEARLRCSPMKGHSHVYWYRQLPEEGLKFMVYLQKENIIDESGMPKERFSAEFPKEGPSILRIQQVVRGDSAAYFCASSTAAGGEQYFGPGTRLTVT.

The chain links TRBV6-5 to TRBJ2-3, with D hard to call. Germline V gene lookup returns CDR1 MNHEY and CDR2 SVGAGI. CDR3 length: 15 amino acids. V was clipped by 3 bases and J by 0 bases, with 10 bases between them. The CDR3 DNA is TGTGCCAGCAGTTATCGGAGATTGAGCACAGATACGCAGTATTTT. Its translation: CASSYRRLSTDTQYF.

This chain uses TRBV30 with TRBJ2-5; D remains ambiguous. Looked up from germline, CDR1 is GTSNPN and CDR2 is SVGIG (reference sequence). The V and J ends lost 7 bases and 5 bases respectively, with 14 bases between them. The CDR3 covers 12 residues. The CDR3 sequence is CAFFRPSETQYF. In DNA form, the CDR3 reads TGTGCCTTTTTCCGGCCGAGCGAGACCCAGTACTTC.

This clone was detected a few times. This sequence joins TRBV7-9 and TRBJ1-1; the D is unclear. The CDR3 is 13 residues long. Germline V gene lookup returns CDR1 SEHNR and CDR2 FQNEAQ (reference sequence). V was cut by 4 bases and J by 7 bases, with 13 bases left in between. For the CDR3, the DNA is TGTGCCAGCAGCTCCGGTAGGGCCCGTGAAGCTTTCTTT. Translating it yields CASSSGRAREAFF.

This clone turned up a few times. The chain recombines TRBV6-1 with TRBJ2-7; TRBD2 agrees at 7 bases. Germline loops: CDR1 MNHNS, CDR2 SASEGT. The junction had 3 bases not matched to a gene; V was cut back by 5 bases and J by 2 bases. The CDR3 sequence is 13 residues long. As DNA, the CDR3 is TGTGCCAGCAGTAGGCGGGAGACCTACGAGCAGTACTTC. This sequence encodes CASSRRETYEQYF.

The chain employs TRBV4-2 and TRBJ2-3; D not certain. This CDR3 comprises 14 residues. Germline assignment: CDR1 LGHNA and CDR2 YNFKEQ. With 3 bases removed from V and 6 bases from J, the gap between germline ends came to 13 bases. Here the CDR3 DNA reads TGTGCCAGCAGCCAGGAAGGCAGGACGGATACGCAGTATTTT. As protein: CASSQEGRTDTQYF.

This clone was counted only a few times. This chain connects TRBV9 to TRBJ2-5; either TRBD1 or TRBD2 may fit D (5 bases each). V gave up 3 bases and J gave up 4 bases, with 10 bases separating them. Looked up from germline, CDR1 is SGDLS and CDR2 is YYNGEE. The CDR3 runs 13 residues. CDR3 DNA: TGTGCCAGCAGCGCCAGGGAGCTAGAGACCCAGTACTTC. Residues: CASSARELETQYF.

This clone was seen repeatedly, ten times or more. The V and J genes are TRBV5-5 and TRBJ1-2; D is possibly TRBD1 (6 bases). Germline CDR1 reads SGHKS; CDR2 reads YYEKEE (reference sequence). The CDR3 runs to 15 residues. Trimming took 6 bases from V and 4 from J, leaving 19 bases between them. In nucleotides, the CDR3 is TGTGCCAGCACCAACTTTAGAATGGACAGCTATGGCTACACCTTC. Protein: CASTNFRMDSYGYTF.

The CDR3: CASIRKVNTGELFF. The CDR3 nucleotides are TGTGCCAGCATAAGGAAGGTGAACACCGGGGAGCTGTTTTTT. The chain uses TRBV27 and TRBJ2-2; no clear D. CDR1 MNHEY and CDR2 SMNVEV come from the germline V gene (reference sequence). CDR3 length: 14 amino acids. V lost 7 bases and J 1 base, leaving 10 bases between the germline ends.

This clone was observed a few times. Germline is not matched at one junction end, which may reflect a read error. The chain joins TRBV4-1 to TRBJ1-4; D gene uncertain. Germline V lookup: CDR1 MGHRA, CDR2 YSYEKL. The CDR3 sequence is 14 residues long. The DNA of the CDR3 is TGTGCCAGCAGCCAAGATGCGACGGCTGAAAAACTGTTTTTT. Amino acids: CASSQDATAEKLFF.

In this sample, this clone turned up many times. The rearrangement joins TRBV18 to TRBJ1-1; TRBD1 is a possible D gene (6 bases). Germline V gives CDR1 KGHSH, CDR2 LQKENI. The CDR3 is 13 residues long. The V end lost 6 bases, the J end lost 6 bases, and 14 bases lay between the germline ends. In DNA form, the CDR3 reads TGTGCCAGCTCCGTATCGGGGGGGCCTGAAGCTTTCTTT. Protein product: CASSVSGGPEAFF.